The clone carrying this T cell receptor (beta chain) is a singleton in its sample. Repertoires were generated with immunoSEQ multiplex PCR, while TCRdb's copy carries only in-frame clones and drops some. The table includes about 220,000 clones, about four fifths detected once. The data stem from a study of blood T cell repertoires in COVID-19. Overall study: From T cells, B-cell-depleted T cells, or PBMCs came the material, which was cDNA or gDNA.

The sample comprised peripheral blood. This sequence was found in a woman younger than 45 who had recovered from COVID-19.

CDR3 DNA sequence: TGCAGCGTTGAAGATACGGGTAGGGGAGGGCCCGGGGAAGCTTTCTTT. Translation gives CSVEDTGRGGPGEAFF. V and J are TRBV29-1 and TRBJ1-1; possibly TRBD1 for D (5 bases). CDR1 is SQVTM, CDR2 ANQGSEA, per germline. Trimming pared 0 bases from V and 8 bases from J, leaving 22 bases between. This CDR3 comprises 16 residues. Using reference TRBV29-1 and TRBJ1-1 for the parts outside the CDR3, the full variable domain is SAVISQKPSRDICQRGTSLTIQCQVDSQVTMMFWYRQQPGQSLTLIATANQGSEATYESGFVIDKFPISRPNLTFSTLTVSNMSPEDSSIYLCSVEDTGRGGPGEAFFGQGTRLTVV.